This TCR beta chain is from a study of cytomegalovirus exposure and HLA in healthy donors. Use of 60 Vbeta and 13 Jbeta primers characterized the PCR. Sequenced by immunoSEQ multiplex PCR; TCRdb stores in-frame clones only, minus some. Among 150,000 to 200,000 clones listed, around 77% were seen once. The CDR3 length is 15 residues. The J segment lost 6 bases and the V segment lost 0 bases, leaving 1 base of the junction unmatched. The germline V gene has CDR1 KGHSH and CDR2 LQKENI. The clonotype comes from a man aged 25 to 40 in good health and CMV-seronegative. Sequenced sample: PBMCs. This sequence joins TRBV18 and TRBJ1-4; TRBD1 agrees at 10 bases. The CDR3 DNA reads as TGTGCCAGCTCACCACCGACAGGGGGCTATGAAAAACTGTTTTTT. Translation: CASSPPTGGYEKLFF.